This T cell receptor beta chain is drawn from a study of shared clonotypes between healthy human individuals (dated by TCRdb to the early 2020s). In terms of the full investigation: The cohort comprised a couple of women and a few men aged 18 to 49 years. To estimate repertoire size and how much clonotype sharing occurs between individuals, the study deeply sequenced the blood TCR repertoires of about 5 healthy adults. To increase sequencing depth and limit assay-specific biases, TCR repertoire library preparation and sequencing were carried out by different laboratories using diverse techniques. Leukapheresis yielded between about 0.94 and 9.5 billion PBMCs per donor.

Using the deep immunoSEQ assay, TCR CDR3 regions were amplified from genomic DNA by multiplex PCR. Extracted genomic DNA from each cell subset was distributed evenly across all wells of several immunoSEQ 96-well plates, and each plate was treated as a replicate. For unsorted PBMC, approximately 290 ng of genomic DNA, equivalent to 25,000 to 35,000 T cell genomes, went into each replicate PCR. Unsorted PBMC genomic DNA was sequenced across ten immunoSEQ deep assay plates. The purified libraries were quantified using a Qubit 3.0 fluorometer, sized with a Bioanalyzer 2100, and then quantified again using the KAPA Library Quantification kit. Each immunoSEQ 96-well plate was sequenced on its own single-read 150-cycle Illumina NextSeq 550 flow cell. Under the source paper's analysis protocol: Because the immunoSEQ output included only junctional sequences and no quality scores, the filtering could not be the same as the filtering used for full-length reads. Sequences were annotated with PyIR, a Python wrapper for IgBLAST v1.9, and V/J genes and CDR3 were assigned using IMGT germline references. Reads were filtered out if the reads had weak V/J assignments (E-value above 1e-6), no CDR3, stop codons, out-of-frame junctions, or ambiguous translated residues. V3J clonotypes were defined as sequences sharing the same inferred V gene, J gene, and CDR3 amino acid sequence. Percentage overlap between repertoires was calculated by dividing the number of shared unique clonotypes by the size of the smaller repertoire. Three approaches were used to assess repertoire richness: RTK rarefaction, the Chao1 estimator, and Recon v2.1 estimates of unobserved clonotypes. TCRdb retrieved this table from immuneACCESS and kept in-frame rearrangements only. Not all clones are present; in checked studies, unresolved V genes account for under half, and no reason is known for the remainder. V, J and clone size derive from that table, while D and trimming were established from the DNA sequence. Recorded for this sample are 450,000 to 500,000 clones; 70% to 85% of them occurred a single time. The ten largest clones add up to 9.5% to 15% of the sample.

Points on this clone: Its antigen remains unidentified. No much larger clone exists at a distance of one base, and base qualities are not known.

Overall study results and their limits: Because the study included only a small number of donors, the genetic and exposure-history diversity represented was limited. Pairwise subsampling led to the expectation that sequencing depth would affect the degree of clonotype sharing among donors. Sampling was restricted to blood, and TCR repertoires in tissues likely differ from the TCR repertoires found in blood.

Donors were healthy HIV-negative adults with no recently reported acute infections or vaccinations. All donors were Caucasian adults living in Nashville, Tennessee, USA. For unsorted samples, 70 million to 95 million PBMCs were counted, and genomic DNA was extracted using the QIAamp DNA Blood Mini kit. Blood was obtained by leukapheresis, after which PBMCs were separated by Ficoll-Histopaque density gradient centrifugation and cryopreserved in liquid nitrogen vapor phase. The CDR3 numbers 15 residues from cysteine through phenylalanine. Only the CDR3 part of the read is kept: 45 bases, read in frame from the first base. V has 5 bases trimmed and J has 3 bases trimmed; junction bases matching no gene number 10. As encoded in the germline V gene (reference sequence), CDR1 is PRHDT while CDR2 is FYEKMQ.

The rearrangement combines TRBV13 with TRBJ2-7; 7 nucleotides in the junction match TRBD1. The sequenced sample consisted of PBMCs. This receptor was obtained from a woman between 40 and 55 years old in good health. Some clones in this sample may be carry-over from other donors' samples. CDR3 protein: CASSRSRDSFYEQYF. The DNA sequence is TGTGCCAGCAGCCGATCCCGGGACAGTTTCTACGAGCAGTACTTC. The variable domain in full, with residues beyond the CDR3 obtained from the reference TRBV13 and TRBJ2-7 genes, is AAGVIQSPRHLIKEKRETATLKCYPIPRHDTVYWYQQGPGQDPQFLISFYEKMQSDKGSIPDRFSAQQFSDYHSELNMSSLELGDSALYFCASSRSRDSFYEQYFGPGTRLTVT.